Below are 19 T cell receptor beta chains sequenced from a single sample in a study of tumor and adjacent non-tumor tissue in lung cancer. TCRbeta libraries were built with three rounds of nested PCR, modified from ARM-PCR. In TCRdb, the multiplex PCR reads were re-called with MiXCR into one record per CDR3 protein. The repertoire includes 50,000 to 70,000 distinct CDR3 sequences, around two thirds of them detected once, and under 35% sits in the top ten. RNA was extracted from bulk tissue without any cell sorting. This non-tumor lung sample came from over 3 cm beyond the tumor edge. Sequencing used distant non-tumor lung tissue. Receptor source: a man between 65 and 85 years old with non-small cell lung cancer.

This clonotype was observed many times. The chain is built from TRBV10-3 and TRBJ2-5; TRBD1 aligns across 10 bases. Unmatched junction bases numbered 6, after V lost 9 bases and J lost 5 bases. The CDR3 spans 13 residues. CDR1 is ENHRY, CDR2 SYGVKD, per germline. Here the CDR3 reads CAMGQGIWETQYF. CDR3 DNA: TGTGCCATGGGACAGGGGATTTGGGAGACCCAGTACTTC.

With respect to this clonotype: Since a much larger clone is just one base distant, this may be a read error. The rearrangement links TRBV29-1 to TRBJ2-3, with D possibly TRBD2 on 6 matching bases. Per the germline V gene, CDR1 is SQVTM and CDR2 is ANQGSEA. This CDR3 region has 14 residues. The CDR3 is CNVVLAGYTDTQYF. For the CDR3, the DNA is TGCAACGTTGTGTTGGCGGGGTACACAGATACGCAGTATTTT.

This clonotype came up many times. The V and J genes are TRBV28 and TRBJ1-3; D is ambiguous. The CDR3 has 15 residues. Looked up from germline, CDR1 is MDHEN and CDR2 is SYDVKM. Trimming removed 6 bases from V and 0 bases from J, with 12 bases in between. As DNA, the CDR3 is TGTGCCAGCAGCCCCTACATCGTCTCTGGAAACACCATATATTTT. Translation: CASSPYIVSGNTIYF.

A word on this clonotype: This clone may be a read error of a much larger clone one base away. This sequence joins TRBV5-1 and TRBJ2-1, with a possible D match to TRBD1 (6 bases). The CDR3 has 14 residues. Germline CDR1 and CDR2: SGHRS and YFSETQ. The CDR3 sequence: CVSRPGEFYNEQFF. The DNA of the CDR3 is TGCGTCAGCAGGCCAGGGGAATTTTACAATGAGCAGTTCTTC. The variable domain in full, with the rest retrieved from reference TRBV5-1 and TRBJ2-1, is KAGVTQTPRYLIKTRGQQVTLSCSPISGHRSVSWYQQTPGQGLQFLFEYFSETQRNKGNFPGRFSGRQFSNSRSEMNVSTLELGDSALYLCVSRPGEFYNEQFFGPGTRLTVL.

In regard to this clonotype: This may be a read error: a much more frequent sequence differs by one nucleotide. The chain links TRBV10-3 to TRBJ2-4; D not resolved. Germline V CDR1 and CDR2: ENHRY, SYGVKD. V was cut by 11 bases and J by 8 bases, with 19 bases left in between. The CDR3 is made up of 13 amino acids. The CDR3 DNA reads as TGTGCCGTCAAGGCGGCAGTTGGGGACATTCAGTACTTC. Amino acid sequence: CAVKAAVGDIQYF.

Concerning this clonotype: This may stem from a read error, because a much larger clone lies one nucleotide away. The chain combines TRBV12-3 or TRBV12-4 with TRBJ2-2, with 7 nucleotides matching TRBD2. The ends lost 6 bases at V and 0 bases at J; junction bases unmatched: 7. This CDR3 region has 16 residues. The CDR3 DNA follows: TGTGCCAGCAGAAACCTAGCGGTAGCGAACACCGGGGAGCTGTTTTTT. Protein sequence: CASRNLAVANTGELFF.

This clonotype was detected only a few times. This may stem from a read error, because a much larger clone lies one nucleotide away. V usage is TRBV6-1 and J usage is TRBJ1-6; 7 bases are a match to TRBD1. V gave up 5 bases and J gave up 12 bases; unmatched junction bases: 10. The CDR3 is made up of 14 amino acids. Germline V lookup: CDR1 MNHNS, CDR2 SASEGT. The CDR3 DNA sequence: TGTGCCAGCAGTAGCCCGGGACAGCACGGACCCCTCCACTTT. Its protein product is CASSSPGQHGPLHF.

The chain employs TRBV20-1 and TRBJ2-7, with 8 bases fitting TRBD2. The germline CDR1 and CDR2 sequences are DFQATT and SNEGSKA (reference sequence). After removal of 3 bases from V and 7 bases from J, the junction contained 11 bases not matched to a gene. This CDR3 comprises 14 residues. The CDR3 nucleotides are TGCAGTGCTAGCACCGGGACTAGGAGGAGGGAGCAGTACTTC. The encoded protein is CSASTGTRRREQYF.

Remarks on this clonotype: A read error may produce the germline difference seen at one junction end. The CDR3 sequence: CTSSPQGGYTGELFF. The CDR3 nucleotides are TGTACTAGCAGTCCTCAGGGGGGGTACACCGGGGAGTTGTTTTTT. V usage is TRBV12-3 or TRBV12-4 and J usage is TRBJ2-2; D may correspond to TRBD1 or TRBD2 (7 bases each). The length of the CDR3 is 15 residues.

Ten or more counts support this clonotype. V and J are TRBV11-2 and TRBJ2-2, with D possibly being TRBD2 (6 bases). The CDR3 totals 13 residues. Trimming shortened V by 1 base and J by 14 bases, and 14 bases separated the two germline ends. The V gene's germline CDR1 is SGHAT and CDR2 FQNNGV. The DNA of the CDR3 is TGTGCCAGCAGCTTAGGACGCCGGGAGAAACTGTTTTTT. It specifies CASSLGRREKLFF.

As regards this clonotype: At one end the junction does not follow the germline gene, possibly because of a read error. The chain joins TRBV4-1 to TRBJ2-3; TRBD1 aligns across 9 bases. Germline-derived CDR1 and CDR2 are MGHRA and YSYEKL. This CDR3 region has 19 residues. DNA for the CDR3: TGCGCCGGCAGCCAAGATTTTTTCACCGGGACAGGGATCACAGATACGCAGTATTTT. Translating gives CAGSQDFFTGTGITDTQYF.

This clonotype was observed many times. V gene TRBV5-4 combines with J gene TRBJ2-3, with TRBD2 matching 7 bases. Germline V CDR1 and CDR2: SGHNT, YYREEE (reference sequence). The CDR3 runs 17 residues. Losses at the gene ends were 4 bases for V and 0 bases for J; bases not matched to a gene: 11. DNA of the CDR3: TGTGCCAGCAGCCCGGGGGGTGGAACTCGTAGCACAGATACGCAGTATTTT. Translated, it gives CASSPGGGTRSTDTQYF.

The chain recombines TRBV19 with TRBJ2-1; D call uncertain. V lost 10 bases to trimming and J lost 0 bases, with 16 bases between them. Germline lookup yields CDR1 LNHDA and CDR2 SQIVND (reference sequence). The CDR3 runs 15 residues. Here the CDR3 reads CATKTRRSSYNEQFF. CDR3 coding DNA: TGTGCCACCAAAACGAGGCGAAGCTCCTACAATGAGCAGTTCTTC.

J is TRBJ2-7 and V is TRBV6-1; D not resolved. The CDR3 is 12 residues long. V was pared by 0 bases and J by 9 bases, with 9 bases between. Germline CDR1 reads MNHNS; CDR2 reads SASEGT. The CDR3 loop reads CASSEAVVVQYF. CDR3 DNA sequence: TGTGCCAGCAGTGAAGCTGTGGTCGTGCAGTACTTC.

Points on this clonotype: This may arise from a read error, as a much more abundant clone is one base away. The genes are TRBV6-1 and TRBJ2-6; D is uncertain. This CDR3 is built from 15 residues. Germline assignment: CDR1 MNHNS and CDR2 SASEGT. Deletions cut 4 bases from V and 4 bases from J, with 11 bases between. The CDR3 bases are TGTGCCAGCAGTGTGGCAGGCGGAGGGGCCAACGTCCTGACTTTC. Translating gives CASSVAGGGANVLTF.

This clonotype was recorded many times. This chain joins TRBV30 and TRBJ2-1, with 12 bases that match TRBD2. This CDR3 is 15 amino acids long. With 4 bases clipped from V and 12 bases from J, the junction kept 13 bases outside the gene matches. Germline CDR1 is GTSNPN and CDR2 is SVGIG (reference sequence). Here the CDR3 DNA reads TGTGCCTGGACTAGCGGGAGGGCTAGTGGTCTGGGGCAGTTCTTC. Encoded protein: CAWTSGRASGLGQFF.

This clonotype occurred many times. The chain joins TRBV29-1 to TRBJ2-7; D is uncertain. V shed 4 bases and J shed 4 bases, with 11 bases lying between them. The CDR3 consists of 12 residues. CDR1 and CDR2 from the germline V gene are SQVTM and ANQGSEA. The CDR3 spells CSVGRNLYEQYF. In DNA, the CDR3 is TGCAGCGTTGGACGGAACCTTTACGAGCAGTACTTC.

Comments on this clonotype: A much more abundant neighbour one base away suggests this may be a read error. The CDR3 is CASSSGGTQYF. CDR3 DNA: TGTGCCAGCAGCTCAGGAGGGACCCAGTACTTC. V and J are TRBV7-9 and TRBJ2-5; maybe TRBD2 (5 bases). The CDR3 covers 11 residues. The V end was cut by 4 bases, the J end by 7 bases, with 7 bases between. Germline lookup yields CDR1 SEHNR and CDR2 FQNEAQ (reference sequence).

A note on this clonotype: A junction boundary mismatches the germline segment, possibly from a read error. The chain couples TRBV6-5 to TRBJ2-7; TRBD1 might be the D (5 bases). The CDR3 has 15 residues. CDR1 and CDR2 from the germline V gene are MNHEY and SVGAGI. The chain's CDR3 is CASSYSSDIGSKLYF. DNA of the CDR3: TGTGCCAGTAGTTACTCCTCGGACATCGGAAGTAAGCTGTACTTC.